The 27 T cell receptor beta chains below come from one sample, sequenced in a study of Ad26.COV2.S vaccination and SARS-CoV-2 variants. Libraries were prepared by immunoSEQ multiplex PCR; TCRdb keeps only in-frame clonotypes and omits some of them. Of approximately 150,000 clones in the sample, about nine tenths were seen once. The input for sequencing was peripheral blood, taken after recovery from COVID-19. Receptor source: a human donor who had recovered from COVID-19.

The chain employs TRBV18 and TRBJ1-1, with D uncertain. Germline-derived CDR1 and CDR2 are KGHSH and LQKENI. The CDR3 is made up of 15 amino acids. V gave up 2 bases and J gave up 3 bases, with 13 bases separating them. In DNA form, the CDR3 reads TGTGCCAGCTCACCAATAGGGTACGGAGACACTGAAGCTTTCTTT. This encodes CASSPIGYGDTEAFF.

The chain employs TRBV7-6 and TRBJ2-7, with a weak D call TRBD1 (6 bases). This CDR3 is 15 amino acids long. The germline CDR1 and CDR2 sequences are SGHVS and FNYEAQ. Deletions cut 1 base from V and 3 bases from J, with 13 bases between. The CDR3 coding sequence is TGTGCCAGCAGCTTAGAACGGACAGAAAACTACGAGCAGTACTTC. Residues: CASSLERTENYEQYF.

This chain joins TRBV7-8 and TRBJ2-7; TRBD2 might be the D (5 bases). The germline gives CDR1 SGHVS, CDR2 FQNEAQ. This CDR3 has 17 residues. V was trimmed by 1 base and J by 0 bases, leaving 16 bases between them. CDR3 region: CASSLDTRTLASYEQYF. Here the CDR3 DNA reads TGTGCCAGCAGCTTAGATACCCGGACTTTAGCCTCCTACGAGCAGTACTTC.

The chain links TRBV12-5 to TRBJ1-2; TRBD1 agrees at 9 bases. V lost 1 base to trimming and J lost 4 bases; unmatched junction nucleotides: 4. The V gene's germline CDR1 is LGHNT and CDR2 FRNRAP. This CDR3 region has 15 residues. This CDR3 is CASGLATGGGYGYTF. The DNA for the CDR3 is TGTGCTAGTGGTTTGGCGACAGGGGGGGGCTATGGCTACACCTTC.

The rearrangement uses TRBV6-5 and TRBJ1-1; D gene unclear. Germline V CDR1 and CDR2: MNHEY, SVGAGI. Trimming cost V 11 bases and J 1 base, with 17 bases left between them. This CDR3 is 14 amino acids long. The DNA of the CDR3 is TGTGCCGCCGCCGTTGGGGTGGGGAACACTGAAGCTTTCTTT. This encodes CAAAVGVGNTEAFF.

The rearrangement joins TRBV11-3 to TRBJ1-1, with D possibly being TRBD1 (5 bases). With 11 bases removed from V and 9 bases from J, the gap between germline ends came to 16 bases. Germline CDR1 reads SGHNT; CDR2 reads YENEEA. This CDR3 contains 11 residues. CDR3 residues: CAPPRGGQAFF. In nucleotides, the CDR3 is TGTGCCCCCCCACGGGGGGGTCAAGCTTTCTTT. Using reference TRBV11-3 and TRBJ1-1 for the parts outside the CDR3, the full variable domain is EAGVVQSPRYKIIEKKQPVAFWCNPISGHNTLYWYLQNLGQGPELLIRYENEEAVDDSQLPKDRFSAERLKGVDSTLKIQPAELGDSAVYLCAPPRGGQAFFGQGTRLTVV.

This clone was recorded only once. The V and J genes are TRBV5-1 and TRBJ2-2, with D perhaps TRBD1 (6 bases). The CDR3 covers 13 residues. Trimming took 7 bases from V and 5 from J, leaving 12 bases between them. Germline CDR1 and CDR2: SGHRS and YFSETQ. CDR3 nucleotides: TGCGCCAGCTTGGCACAGGGAACCGGGGAGCTGTTTTTT. This sequence encodes CASLAQGTGELFF.

This clone showed up just once. CDR3 protein: CASSPDGNTGELFF. The CDR3 DNA follows: TGTGCCAGCAGCCCCGATGGGAACACCGGGGAGCTGTTTTTT. This rearrangement joins TRBV5-4 to TRBJ2-2; no clear D. Germline CDR1 and CDR2: SGHNT and YYREEE (reference sequence). CDR3 size: 14 residues. V dropped 4 bases and J dropped 1 base, with 8 bases sitting between them.

The rearrangement links TRBV6-5 to TRBJ1-1, with D unresolved. V was cut by 6 bases and J by 0 bases, with 14 bases left in between. The germline gives CDR1 MNHEY, CDR2 SVGAGI. This CDR3 contains 15 residues. In nucleotides, the CDR3 is TGTGCCAGCAGCACCCGGGAGACCATGAACACTGAAGCTTTCTTT. Translated, it gives CASSTRETMNTEAFF.

The chain joins TRBV7-2 to TRBJ2-2; D is perhaps TRBD2 (5 bases). The germline V gene has CDR1 SGHTA and CDR2 FQGNSA. This CDR3 is built from 15 residues. With 5 bases removed from V and 4 bases from J, the gap between germline ends came to 14 bases. The CDR3 nucleotides read TGTGCCAGCAGCCCCAAGGAGGTCCGCACCGGGGAGCTGTTTTTT. Its translation: CASSPKEVRTGELFF.

Regarding this clone: The junction departs from germline at one end; a sequencing error may be responsible. The genes are TRBV10-1 and TRBJ2-6; D is ambiguous. Germline CDR1 and CDR2: WNHNN and SYGVQD (reference sequence). The length of the CDR3 is 18 residues. CDR3 bases: TGCGCCAGCAGTTGGTCGCTAATCGCACAAAGTCGGGCCAATGTCCTGACTTTC. Residues: CASSWSLIAQSRANVLTF.

This clone has just one count. The rearrangement links TRBV6-5 to TRBJ2-7; 8 bases map to TRBD2. Per the germline V gene, CDR1 is MNHEY and CDR2 is SVGAGI. The CDR3 covers 14 residues. Trimming took 2 bases from V and 1 from J; bases not matched to a gene: 1. CDR3 sequence: CASSYGGGSYEQYF. The CDR3 coding sequence is TGTGCCAGCAGTTACGGCGGGGGGTCCTACGAGCAGTACTTC.

This chain uses TRBV6-5 with TRBJ2-7; 7 nucleotides agree with TRBD2. Germline assignment: CDR1 MNHEY and CDR2 SVGAGI. Trimming at V came to 6 bases and at J to 0 bases, leaving 5 bases not matched to a gene. The CDR3 spans 14 residues. The CDR3 protein is CASRTGGSSYEQYF. The CDR3 nucleotides read TGTGCCAGCAGAACGGGGGGAAGCTCCTACGAGCAGTACTTC.

The chain is built from TRBV5-4 and TRBJ2-5; the D is unclear. The CDR3 sequence is 14 residues long. Trimming left V 4 bases short and J 1 base short, with 11 bases between. The germline CDR1 and CDR2 sequences are SGHNT and YYREEE (reference sequence). CDR3 DNA: TGTGCCAGCAGCCCCGGACGGGTCCAAGAGACCCAGTACTTC. This codes for CASSPGRVQETQYF.

J is TRBJ2-1 and V is TRBV18; TRBD2 matches 11 bases. CDR1 KGHSH and CDR2 LQKENI come from the germline V gene. Trimming took 6 bases from V and 0 from J; bases not matched to a gene: 7. CDR3 size: 17 residues. The CDR3 is CASSLTSGGPSYNEQFF. CDR3 sequence (DNA): TGTGCCAGCTCTCTTACTAGCGGGGGCCCCTCCTACAATGAGCAGTTCTTC.

The rearrangement links TRBV28 to TRBJ2-2, with D unclear. CDR3 length: 13 amino acids. Trimming removed 5 bases from V and 5 bases from J, with 9 bases in between. Germline V lookup: CDR1 MDHEN, CDR2 SYDVKM. CDR3 sequence reads: CASSPTETGELFF. Written as DNA, the CDR3 is TGTGCCAGCAGTCCTACTGAAACCGGGGAGCTGTTTTTT.

The chain joins TRBV7-8 to TRBJ2-7, with D tentatively TRBD2 (6 bases). The CDR3 runs to 15 residues. Trimming stripped 5 bases from V and 5 bases from J, with 19 bases between. Germline lookup yields CDR1 SGHVS and CDR2 FQNEAQ. The CDR3 DNA reads as TGTGCCAGCAGCCCCTCGGAGGGTCTGTGGGACGAGCAGTACTTC. Translating gives CASSPSEGLWDEQYF.

The chain couples TRBV19 to TRBJ2-1; 8 positions agree with TRBD2. In germline, CDR1 is LNHDA, CDR2 SQIVND (reference sequence). Trimming removed 7 bases from V and 8 bases from J; junction bases left unmatched: 13. The CDR3 loop spans 15 amino acids. The CDR3 protein is CASNRLAGGRDEQFF. The CDR3 DNA is TGTGCCAGTAACCGGTTGGCGGGGGGTCGCGATGAGCAGTTCTTC.

The rearrangement uses TRBV7-2 and TRBJ2-1, with D uncertain. Germline V gene data show CDR1 as SGHTA and CDR2 as FQGNSA. The CDR3 has 14 residues. V shed 1 base and J shed 5 bases, with 9 bases lying between them. CDR3 residues: CASSLEADHNEQFF. The CDR3 coding sequence is TGTGCCAGCAGCTTAGAGGCAGACCACAATGAGCAGTTCTTC.

The genes are TRBV18 and TRBJ1-4; 7 bases map to TRBD1. V was clipped by 4 bases and J by 7 bases; unmatched bases: 6. This CDR3 is 14 amino acids long. CDR1 KGHSH and CDR2 LQKENI come from the germline V gene. The CDR3 is CASSLDRVAEKLFF. Written as DNA, the CDR3 is TGTGCCAGCTCACTAGACAGGGTGGCTGAAAAACTGTTTTTT. Using reference TRBV18 and TRBJ1-4 for the parts outside the CDR3, the full variable domain is NAGVMQNPRHLVRRRGQEARLRCSPMKGHSHVYWYRQLPEEGLKFMVYLQKENIIDESGMPKERFSAEFPKEGPSILRIQQVVRGDSAAYFCASSLDRVAEKLFFGSGTQLSVL.

The chain recombines TRBV5-8 with TRBJ1-3; no definite D call. V lost 1 base and J 5 bases, leaving 1 base between the germline ends. The CDR3 extends over 11 amino acids. Germline values: CDR1 SGHTS, CDR2 YDEGEE. This CDR3 reads CASSLRNTIYF. The CDR3 nucleotides are TGTGCCAGCAGCTTGAGAAACACCATATATTTT.

The chain links TRBV5-4 to TRBJ2-5, with D maybe TRBD1 (5 bases). V lost 4 bases to trimming and J lost 4 bases, with 20 bases between them. The germline V gene has CDR1 SGHNT and CDR2 YYREEE (reference sequence). CDR3 length: 16 amino acids. The CDR3 protein is CASSRRLDNLGETQYF. Written as DNA, the CDR3 is TGTGCCAGCAGCCGACGGTTGGACAACCTGGGAGAGACCCAGTACTTC. The complete variable domain, with remaining parts taken from reference TRBV5-4 and TRBJ2-5, reads ETGVTQSPTHLIKTRGQQVTLRCSSQSGHNTVSWYQQALGQGPQFIFQYYREEENGRGNFPPRFSGLQFPNYSSELNVNALELDDSALYLCASSRRLDNLGETQYFGPGTRLLVL.

This clone was counted only a few times. The chain links TRBV7-8 to TRBJ1-1; no reliable D call. CDR3 length equals 11 residues. Per germline, CDR1 SGHVS and CDR2 FQNEAQ. Trimming stripped 7 bases from V and 2 bases from J, with 5 bases between. Here the CDR3 reads CASTGNTEAFF. The CDR3 DNA sequence: TGTGCCAGCACCGGAAACACTGAAGCTTTCTTT.

The J gene is TRBJ2-3, the V gene TRBV10-2, with 11 bases fitting TRBD2. Germline CDR1 WSHSY, CDR2 SAAADI. The CDR3 runs 15 residues. V shed 6 bases and J 2 bases; nucleotides not matched to a gene: 4. CDR3 coding DNA: TGCGCCAGCAGCAGGACTAGCGGGTTCACAGATACGCAGTATTTT. Translating it yields CASSRTSGFTDTQYF.

Written as DNA, the CDR3 is TGTGCCACCAGCAGAGATATGGGGGCCAACGTCCTGACTTTC. Encoded protein: CATSRDMGANVLTF. The V and J genes are TRBV15 and TRBJ2-6; D unclear. The V and J ends lost 0 bases and 4 bases respectively, with 4 bases between them. CDR1 and CDR2 (germline): LNHNV, YYDKDF (reference sequence). The CDR3 consists of 14 residues.

This sequence joins TRBV30 and TRBJ2-7, with 10 nucleotides matching TRBD1. Per germline, CDR1 GTSNPN and CDR2 SVGIG (reference sequence). Unmatched junction bases numbered 5, after V lost 5 bases and J lost 1 base. This CDR3 has 14 residues. The CDR3 region is CAWVRQGASYEQYF. As DNA, the CDR3 is TGTGCCTGGGTTCGACAGGGGGCTTCCTACGAGCAGTACTTC.

The chain uses TRBV7-8 and TRBJ1-1; D is unclear. Germline CDR1 SGHVS, CDR2 FQNEAQ. V was shortened by 1 base and J by 7 bases, with 7 bases between the two germline ends. The CDR3 totals 12 residues. The CDR3, as DNA: TGTGCCAGCAGCTTAGTCGGCGGTGAAGCTTTCTTT. Translated, it gives CASSLVGGEAFF.